A single sample is the source of the 5 T cell receptor beta chains below, sequenced in a study of T cells in Graves' hyperthyroidism and ophthalmopathy. The CDR3 regions of TCR beta were amplified from RNA transcripts. The primer set for the first-round RT-PCR of the TCR CDR3 was HTBI. TCRdb recomputed calls from the multiplex PCR reads with MiXCR, one row per CDR3 protein. Of a few hundred thousand distinct CDR3 sequences listed, more than 11% are singletons. Material for sequencing was blood. The receptors here all came from a woman between 25 and 40 years old with Graves' hyperthyroidism that later progressed to Graves' ophthalmopathy.

This clonotype was recorded many times. The rearrangement uses TRBV28 and TRBJ1-3, with a possible D match to TRBD1 (5 bases). V was shortened by 4 bases and J by 2 bases, with 18 bases between the two germline ends. Germline V CDR1 and CDR2: MDHEN, SYDVKM. The CDR3 is 17 amino acids. DNA for the CDR3: TGTGCCAGCAGTTCCCCCTGGGGCACGCAGGCTGGAAACACCATATATTTT. Translated, it gives CASSSPWGTQAGNTIYF.

Many counts were recorded for this clonotype. The chain is built from TRBV7-2 and TRBJ2-3; possibly TRBD1 for D (7 bases). Trimming pared 1 base from V and 6 bases from J, leaving 20 bases between. The germline V gene encodes CDR1 SGHTA and CDR2 FQGNSA. The CDR3 runs to 17 residues. As DNA, the CDR3 is TGTGCCAGCAGCTTAGGGGGGGCTAGGACAGGCTGGGATACGCAGTATTTT. Translated, it gives CASSLGGARTGWDTQYF.

This clonotype came up many times. V gene TRBV7-3 combines with J gene TRBJ2-5, with 9 nucleotides matching TRBD2. Germline V lookup: CDR1 SGHTA, CDR2 FQGTGA. This CDR3 region has 15 residues. The junction had 8 bases not matched to a gene; V was cut back by 5 bases and J by 4 bases. CDR3 loop: CASSPAAGGTETQYF. Written as DNA, the CDR3 is TGTGCCAGCAGCCCAGCGGCGGGAGGGACAGAGACCCAGTACTTC.

This clonotype was seen many times. This chain joins TRBV24-1 and TRBJ2-3; 11 nucleotides line up with TRBD2. The V segment lost 3 bases and the J segment 3 bases; nucleotides outside the gene matches: 7. Germline V gives CDR1 KGHDR, CDR2 SFDVKD. This CDR3 is built from 17 residues. The CDR3 loop is CATSDQTGTSGTDTQYF. The CDR3 bases are TGTGCCACCAGTGATCAAACCGGGACTAGCGGAACAGATACGCAGTATTTT.

Notes on this clonotype: A much larger clone lies one base from this, so it may be a read error. J is TRBJ2-4 and V is TRBV2; D is possibly TRBD1 (5 bases). This CDR3 has 14 residues. With 7 bases removed from V and 8 bases from J, the gap between germline ends came to 18 bases. The germline CDR1 and CDR2 sequences are SNHLY and FYNNEI. The CDR3 loop is CASTSTAWEDIQYF. DNA for the CDR3: TGTGCCAGCACATCGACAGCGTGGGAAGACATTCAGTACTTC.